These 6 T cell receptor beta chains came from one sample sequenced in a study of control samples from healthy donors and cancer patients. TCRdb keeps only in-frame clones here, not all; method: immunoSEQ multiplex PCR. The repertoire holds approximately 37,000 clones, with about 83% as singletons. The specimen sequenced was PBMCs. All receptors come from a woman aged 55-69 years with lung cancer.

The J gene is TRBJ1-1, the V gene TRBV19; unclear D gene. The germline V gene has CDR1 LNHDA and CDR2 SQIVND (reference sequence). The V end lost 3 bases, the J end lost 1 base, and 12 bases lay between the germline ends. The CDR3 spans 15 residues. DNA of the CDR3: TGTGCCAGTAGTATTGAGAGAAGGGCGAACACTGAAGCTTTCTTT. Its translation: CASSIERRANTEAFF.

J is TRBJ1-2 and V is TRBV30; D not resolved. Germline V gene data show CDR1 as GTSNPN and CDR2 as SVGIG (reference sequence). The length of the CDR3 is 13 residues. V gave up 0 bases and J gave up 6 bases, with 11 bases separating them. CDR3 DNA sequence: TGTGCCTGGAGTGTACTCGCGAGTGATGGCTACACCTTC. It yields the protein CAWSVLASDGYTF.

The chain has TRBV20-1 and TRBJ1-1; D is ambiguous. Trimming removed 5 bases from V and 5 bases from J, with 9 bases in between. Looked up from germline, CDR1 is DFQATT and CDR2 is SNEGSKA (reference sequence). CDR3 size: 11 residues. The CDR3, as DNA: TGCAGTGCTGCCTACAGTACTGAAGCTTTCTTT. Its protein is CSAAYSTEAFF.

The chain uses TRBV28 and TRBJ1-2, with TRBD1 as a possible D gene (5 bases). Germline CDR1 reads MDHEN; CDR2 reads SYDVKM. V was cut by 8 bases and J by 0 bases, with 19 bases left in between. This CDR3 has 16 amino acids. The CDR3 DNA reads as TGTGCCAGCCCCTGGGAGGGACCCCCTACTAACTATGGCTACACCTTC. Amino acid sequence: CASPWEGPPTNYGYTF.

CDR3 sequence reads: CASSLGGSGNTIYF. The DNA of the CDR3 is TGTGCCAGCAGCTTAGGGGGAAGCGGAAACACCATATATTTT. This rearrangement joins TRBV7-9 to TRBJ1-3; no definite D call. V dropped 1 base and J dropped 4 bases, with 8 bases sitting between them. The V gene's germline CDR1 is SEHNR and CDR2 FQNEAQ (reference sequence). The CDR3 has 14 amino acids.

This chain links TRBV18 with TRBJ2-5; unclear D gene. CDR1 KGHSH and CDR2 LQKENI come from the germline V gene. Trimming left V 4 bases short and J 2 bases short, with 5 bases between. CDR3 length: 12 residues. CDR3 sequence: CASSRTQETQYF. The DNA of the CDR3 is TGTGCCAGCTCACGAACACAAGAGACCCAGTACTTC.